This record covers a single T cell receptor beta chain. What it recognizes is unknown. CDR3 regions were amplified by Arm-PCR using iRepertoire HTBI primers to build TCR beta libraries. TCRdb fed the multiplex PCR reads into MiXCR, producing one record per CDR3 protein. Found here are 250,000 to 300,000 distinct CDR3 sequences, roughly 18% of them singletons; the top ten hold 11% to 15%. The CDR3 runs to 14 residues. Trimming pared 2 bases from V and 5 bases from J, leaving 10 bases between. Germline V gene lookup returns CDR1 SGHRS and CDR2 YFSETQ. Time point: newly diagnosed GD, antithyroid drugs for less than 3 months. Researchers made the TCR library from RNA that was extracted from PBMCs. The sample comes from a study of regulatory T cells in long-lasting Graves disease. Study details: The antithyroid drugs taken by newly diagnosed Graves' patients had been used for under 3 months. Study conclusions and caveats: Patients whose Graves' disease persisted exhibited lower TCR diversity than those newly diagnosed.

These data were likewise used in another study, on T cells in Graves' hyperthyroidism and ophthalmopathy. From that second work: Uncontrolled infection, other autoimmune disease, pregnancy or lactation disqualified patients from enrolment. Model output signaled ophthalmopathy a median around 5.9 months ahead of onset.

Material: peripheral blood mononuclear cells (PBMCs), obtained at new diagnosis, from a patient treated with antithyroid drugs. The gene calls are TRBV5-1 and TRBJ2-2; possibly TRBD2 for D (6 bases). This receptor was identified in a woman aged 25 to 45 with Graves disease. The CDR3 coding sequence is TGCGCCAGCAGCTTTAACGCGGGAACCGGGGAGCTGTTTTTT. Residues: CASSFNAGTGELFF.